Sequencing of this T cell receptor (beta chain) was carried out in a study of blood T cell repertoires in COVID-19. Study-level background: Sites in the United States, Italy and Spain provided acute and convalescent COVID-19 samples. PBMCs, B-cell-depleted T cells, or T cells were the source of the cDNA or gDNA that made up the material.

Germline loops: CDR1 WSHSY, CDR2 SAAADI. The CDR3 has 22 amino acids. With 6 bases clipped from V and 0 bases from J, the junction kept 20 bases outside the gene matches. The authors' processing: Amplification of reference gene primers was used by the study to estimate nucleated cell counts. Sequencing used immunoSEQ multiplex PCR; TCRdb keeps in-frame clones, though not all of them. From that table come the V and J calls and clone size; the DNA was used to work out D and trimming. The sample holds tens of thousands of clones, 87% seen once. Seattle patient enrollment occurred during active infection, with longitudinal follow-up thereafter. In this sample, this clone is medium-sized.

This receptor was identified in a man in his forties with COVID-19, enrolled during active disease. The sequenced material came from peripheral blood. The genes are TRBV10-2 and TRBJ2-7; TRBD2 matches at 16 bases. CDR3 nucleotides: TGCGCCAGCAGCTTAGGGGGACTAGCGGGGGGGACCCTCCTCTTAAGCTCCTACGAGCAGTACTTC. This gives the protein CASSLGGLAGGTLLLSSYEQYF.